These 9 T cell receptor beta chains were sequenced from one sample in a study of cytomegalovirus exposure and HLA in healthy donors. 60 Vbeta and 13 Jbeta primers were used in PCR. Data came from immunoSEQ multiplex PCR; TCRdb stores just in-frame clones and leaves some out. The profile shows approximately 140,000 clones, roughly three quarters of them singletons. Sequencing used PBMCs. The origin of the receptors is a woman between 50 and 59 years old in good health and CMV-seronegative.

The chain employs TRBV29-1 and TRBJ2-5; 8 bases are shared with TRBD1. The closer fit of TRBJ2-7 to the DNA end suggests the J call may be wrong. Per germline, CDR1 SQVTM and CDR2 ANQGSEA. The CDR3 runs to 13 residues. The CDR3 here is CSGSFTGGYEQYF. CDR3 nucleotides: TGCAGCGGTTCGTTTACAGGGGGCTACGAGCAGTACTTC.

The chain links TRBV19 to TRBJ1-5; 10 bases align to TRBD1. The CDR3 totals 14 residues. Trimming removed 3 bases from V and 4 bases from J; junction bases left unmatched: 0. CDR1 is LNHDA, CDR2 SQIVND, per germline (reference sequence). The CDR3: CASSMGQGNQPQHF. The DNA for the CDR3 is TGTGCCAGTAGTATGGGACAGGGGAATCAGCCCCAGCATTTT.

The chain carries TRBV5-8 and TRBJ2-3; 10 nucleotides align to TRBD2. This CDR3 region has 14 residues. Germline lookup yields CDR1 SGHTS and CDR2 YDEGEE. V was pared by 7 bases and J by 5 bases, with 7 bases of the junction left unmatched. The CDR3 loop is CASVLASGGDTQYF. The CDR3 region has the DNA TGTGCCAGCGTTCTTGCTAGCGGGGGAGATACGCAGTATTTT.

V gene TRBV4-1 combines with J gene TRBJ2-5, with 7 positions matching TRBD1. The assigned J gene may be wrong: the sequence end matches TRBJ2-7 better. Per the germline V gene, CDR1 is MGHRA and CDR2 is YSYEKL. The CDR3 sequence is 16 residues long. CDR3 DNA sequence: TGCGCCAGCAGCCAAGGACAGGGCCAAGGGGCCTACGAGCAGTACTTC. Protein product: CASSQGQGQGAYEQYF.

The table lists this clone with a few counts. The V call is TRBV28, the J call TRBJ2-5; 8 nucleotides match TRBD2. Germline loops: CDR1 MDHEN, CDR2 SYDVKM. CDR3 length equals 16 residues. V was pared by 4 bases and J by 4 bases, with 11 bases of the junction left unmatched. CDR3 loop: CASSYQSGGAGETQYF. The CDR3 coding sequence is TGTGCCAGCAGTTACCAGAGCGGGGGAGCCGGAGAGACCCAGTACTTC.

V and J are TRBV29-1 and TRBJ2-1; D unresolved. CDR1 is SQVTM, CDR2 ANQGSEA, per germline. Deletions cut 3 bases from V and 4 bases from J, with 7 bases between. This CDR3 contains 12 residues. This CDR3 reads CSVELQYNEQFF. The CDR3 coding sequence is TGCAGCGTTGAGTTACAGTACAATGAGCAGTTCTTC.

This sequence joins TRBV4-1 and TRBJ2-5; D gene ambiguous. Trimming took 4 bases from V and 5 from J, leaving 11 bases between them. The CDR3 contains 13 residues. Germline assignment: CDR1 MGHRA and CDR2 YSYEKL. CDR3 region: CASSPTQRETQYF. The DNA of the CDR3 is TGCGCCAGCAGCCCCACCCAGAGGGAGACCCAGTACTTC.

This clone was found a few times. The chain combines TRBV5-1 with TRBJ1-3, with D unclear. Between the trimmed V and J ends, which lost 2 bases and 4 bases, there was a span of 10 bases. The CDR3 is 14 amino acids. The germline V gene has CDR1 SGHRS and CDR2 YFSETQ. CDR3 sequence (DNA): TGCGCCAGCAGCTTCGAGGGCTTCGGAAACACCATATATTTT. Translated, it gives CASSFEGFGNTIYF.

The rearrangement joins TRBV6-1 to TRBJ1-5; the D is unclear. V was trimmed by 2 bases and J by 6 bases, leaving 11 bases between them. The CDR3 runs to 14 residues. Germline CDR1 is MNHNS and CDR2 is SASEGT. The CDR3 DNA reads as TGTGCCAGCAGTGAAACCACGGGTACTCAGCCCCAGCATTTT. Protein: CASSETTGTQPQHF.